Listed below are T cell receptor beta chains from one sample, sequenced in a study of CD8 T cells in Susac syndrome. TCRdb analysed the immunoSEQ multiplex PCR reads with MiXCR anew, one entry per CDR3 protein. The repertoire holds just under 150,000 distinct CDR3 sequences, with around 94% as singletons. Sequences were obtained from CD4+ T cells from PBMCs. These receptors were obtained from a human donor in good health. Each CDR3 is given with its conserved first and last residue. D genes are given only for firm matches. Size tells how often a clone was seen (once, few, many) or the class of an expanded clone, and some rows leave it out.

d_gene: TRBD1; abundance: -; v_gene: TRBV7-9; j_gene: TRBJ1-3; CDR3nt: TGTGCCAGCAGCCTCCGGACAGGTGGAAACACCATATATTTT; CDR3aa: CASSLRTGGNTIYF
d_gene: -; abundance: -; v_gene: TRBV4-1; j_gene: TRBJ2-3; CDR3nt: TGCGCCAGCAGCCGCCTCCGCACAGATACGCAGTATTTT; CDR3aa: CASSRLRTDTQYF
d_gene: TRBD2; abundance: -; v_gene: TRBV5-6; j_gene: TRBJ2-7; CDR3nt: TGTGCCAGCAGCTCATTCACTAGCGGTACCTCCTACGAGCAGTACTTC; CDR3aa: CASSSFTSGTSYEQYF
d_gene: -; abundance: -; v_gene: TRBV20-1; j_gene: TRBJ2-1; CDR3nt: TGCAGTGCTAGTAGTCAGCAAGAGCAGTTCTTC; CDR3aa: CSASSQQEQFF
d_gene: -; abundance: -; v_gene: TRBV6-6; j_gene: TRBJ1-1; CDR3nt: TGTGCCAGCAGTTACAAGGGCGCGGACACTGAAGCTTTCTTT; CDR3aa: CASSYKGADTEAFF
d_gene: TRBD1; abundance: -; v_gene: TRBV12-3/TRBV12-4; j_gene: TRBJ2-1; CDR3nt: TGTGCCAGCTTGGACAGGACGAGCTCCTACAATGAGCAGTTCTTC; CDR3aa: CASLDRTSSYNEQFF
d_gene: -; abundance: -; v_gene: TRBV20-1; j_gene: TRBJ1-1; CDR3nt: TGCAGTGCCGAGAGGCGGTCGAACACTGAAGCTTTCTTT; CDR3aa: CSAERRSNTEAFF
d_gene: -; abundance: -; v_gene: TRBV13; j_gene: TRBJ2-7; CDR3nt: TGTGCCAGCAGCCTTTTCGGGGTACACTACGAGCAGTACTTC; CDR3aa: CASSLFGVHYEQYF
d_gene: TRBD2; abundance: -; v_gene: TRBV20-1; j_gene: TRBJ2-2; CDR3nt: TGCAGTGCTCGGACTAGCGGGAACACCGGGGAGCTGTTTTTT; CDR3aa: CSARTSGNTGELFF
d_gene: -; abundance: -; v_gene: TRBV27; j_gene: TRBJ1-2; CDR3nt: TGTGCCAGCAGTGCACGACTAGCGGATGGCTACACCTTC; CDR3aa: CASSARLADGYTF
d_gene: -; abundance: -; v_gene: TRBV28; j_gene: TRBJ1-5; CDR3nt: TGTGCCAGCAGACTGAGCAATCAGCCCCAGCATTTT; CDR3aa: CASRLSNQPQHF
d_gene: -; abundance: -; v_gene: TRBV5-1; j_gene: TRBJ2-5; CDR3nt: TGCGCCAGCAGCTTGGATCCAGGGCCCCAAGAGACCCAGTACTTC; CDR3aa: CASSLDPGPQETQYF
d_gene: TRBD2; abundance: -; v_gene: TRBV7-9; j_gene: TRBJ2-5; CDR3nt: TGTGCCAGCAGCCAAGCGGGACTAGCGGAGGTCCGGCCCCAGTACTTC; CDR3aa: CASSQAGLAEVRPQYF
d_gene: -; abundance: -; v_gene: TRBV12-3/TRBV12-4; j_gene: TRBJ2-1; CDR3nt: TGTGCCAGCAGTGCGAAAGAGGTTACGTACAATGAGCAGTTCTTC; CDR3aa: CASSAKEVTYNEQFF
d_gene: -; abundance: -; v_gene: TRBV24-1; j_gene: TRBJ1-5; CDR3nt: TGTGCCACCAGTACCCAGTTTAGCAATCAGCCCCAGCATTTT; CDR3aa: CATSTQFSNQPQHF
d_gene: TRBD2; abundance: -; v_gene: TRBV6-5; j_gene: TRBJ2-3; CDR3nt: TGTGCCAGCAGTATGACTAGCGGGAGTGCAGATACGCAGTATTTT; CDR3aa: CASSMTSGSADTQYF
d_gene: -; abundance: -; v_gene: TRBV12-3/TRBV12-4; j_gene: TRBJ1-1; CDR3nt: TGTGCCAGCAGTTTGTCAGGAAGCTCGAACACTGAAGCTTTCTTT; CDR3aa: CASSLSGSSNTEAFF
d_gene: -; abundance: -; v_gene: TRBV3-1; j_gene: TRBJ2-3; CDR3nt: TGTGCCAGCAGCCAAGATCGGACAGATACGCAGTATTTT; CDR3aa: CASSQDRTDTQYF
d_gene: -; abundance: -; v_gene: TRBV28; j_gene: TRBJ2-3; CDR3nt: TGTGCCAGCAGTTTAGAGACAGATACGCAGTATTTT; CDR3aa: CASSLETDTQYF
d_gene: -; abundance: -; v_gene: TRBV20-1; j_gene: TRBJ1-4; CDR3nt: TGCAGTGCTAGAGGGACAGTTAATGAAAAACTGTTTTTT; CDR3aa: CSARGTVNEKLFF
d_gene: TRBD1; abundance: -; v_gene: TRBV7-2; j_gene: TRBJ2-7; CDR3nt: TGTGCCAGCAGCTTGGACAGGGGAGATTGGCCGTACTTC; CDR3aa: CASSLDRGDWPYF
d_gene: -; abundance: -; v_gene: TRBV18; j_gene: TRBJ2-7; CDR3nt: TGTGCCAGCTCACCAGGTGGTGGGGGCCCGTGGGAGCAGTACTTC; CDR3aa: CASSPGGGGPWEQYF
d_gene: TRBD2; abundance: -; v_gene: TRBV11-2; j_gene: TRBJ2-1; CDR3nt: TGTGCCAGCAGCTTAGTCCTACTAGCGGGAGGAGGGAATGAGCAGTTCTTC; CDR3aa: CASSLVLLAGGGNEQFF
d_gene: TRBD2; abundance: -; v_gene: TRBV2; j_gene: TRBJ2-1; CDR3nt: TGTGCCAGCAGTGGGTATGGGGCTAGCGGGAGCGATGAGCAGTTCTTC; CDR3aa: CASSGYGASGSDEQFF
d_gene: -; abundance: -; v_gene: TRBV18; j_gene: TRBJ1-1; CDR3nt: TGTGCCAGCTCACCCTTTAGACAGCAGAACACTGAAGCTTTCTTT; CDR3aa: CASSPFRQQNTEAFF
d_gene: -; abundance: -; v_gene: TRBV27; j_gene: TRBJ2-6; CDR3nt: TGTGCCAGCAGTTTTCGGGGGACTCTCTCTGGGGCCAACGTCCTGACTTTC; CDR3aa: CASSFRGTLSGANVLTF
d_gene: -; abundance: -; v_gene: TRBV9; j_gene: TRBJ1-1; CDR3nt: TGTGCCAGCAGCGTAGAGCCAGGGTGGAACACTGAAGCTTTCTTT; CDR3aa: CASSVEPGWNTEAFF
d_gene: -; abundance: once; v_gene: TRBV7-3; j_gene: TRBJ2-3; CDR3nt: TGTGCCAGCAGCCAGTCCCCAACAGATACGCAGTATTTT; CDR3aa: CASSQSPTDTQYF
d_gene: TRBD2; abundance: -; v_gene: TRBV20-1; j_gene: TRBJ2-7; CDR3nt: TGCAGTGCTAGAGGGAACTTTGGGCTAGCGGGACTCTACGAGCAGTACTTC; CDR3aa: CSARGNFGLAGLYEQYF
d_gene: -; abundance: -; v_gene: TRBV5-1; j_gene: TRBJ2-1; CDR3nt: TGCGCCAGCAAAAAGGGAGAGTTTGGCAATGAGCAGTTCTTC; CDR3aa: CASKKGEFGNEQFF
d_gene: -; abundance: -; v_gene: TRBV12-3/TRBV12-4; j_gene: TRBJ1-5; CDR3nt: TGTGCCAGCAGCGTCGGGAGGGGTCAGCCCCAGCATTTT; CDR3aa: CASSVGRGQPQHF
d_gene: -; abundance: once; v_gene: TRBV15; j_gene: TRBJ2-3; CDR3nt: TGTGCCACCAGCAGAGATCAGCGGGGCACAGATACGCAGTATTTT; CDR3aa: CATSRDQRGTDTQYF
d_gene: TRBD1; abundance: once; v_gene: TRBV7-9; j_gene: TRBJ2-1; CDR3nt: TGTGCCAGCGGCACGCGACAGGGTTACAATGAGCAGTTCTTC; CDR3aa: CASGTRQGYNEQFF
d_gene: -; abundance: -; v_gene: TRBV9; j_gene: TRBJ2-5; CDR3nt: TGTGCCAGCAGCGTAGGGGGTGGGGCAGTGGAGACCCAGTACTTC; CDR3aa: CASSVGGGAVETQYF
d_gene: -; abundance: once; v_gene: TRBV19; j_gene: TRBJ1-2; CDR3nt: TGTGCCAGTAGTCTTCCCCCAGTGGGGAGGGGATTCTATGGCTACACCTTC; CDR3aa: CASSLPPVGRGFYGYTF
d_gene: -; abundance: -; v_gene: TRBV24-1; j_gene: TRBJ2-4; CDR3nt: TGTGCCACCAGTGACCCCAGGGAGGATGGAAACATTCAGTACTTC; CDR3aa: CATSDPREDGNIQYF
d_gene: -; abundance: few; v_gene: TRBV5-1; j_gene: TRBJ2-2; CDR3nt: TGCGCCAGCAGCTTTGAGGTCGGGGAGCTGTTTTTT; CDR3aa: CASSFEVGELFF
d_gene: -; abundance: -; v_gene: TRBV19; j_gene: TRBJ2-6; CDR3nt: TGTGCCAGTAGTCCAGATTCGCCCTCTGGGGCCAACGTCCTGACTTTC; CDR3aa: CASSPDSPSGANVLTF
d_gene: -; abundance: -; v_gene: TRBV19; j_gene: TRBJ1-3; CDR3nt: TGTGCCAGTATGAGGGGCTCTGGAAACACCATATATTTT; CDR3aa: CASMRGSGNTIYF
d_gene: TRBD1; abundance: -; v_gene: TRBV20-1; j_gene: TRBJ2-2; CDR3nt: TGCAGTGCTAGAGATCAGGGACAGGGGCACGGAACCGGGGAGCTGTTTTTT; CDR3aa: CSARDQGQGHGTGELFF
d_gene: -; abundance: -; v_gene: TRBV24-1; j_gene: TRBJ1-5; CDR3nt: TGTGCCACCGAAGCTATAGTAGGCGGACGCAATCAGCCCCAGCATTTT; CDR3aa: CATEAIVGGRNQPQHF